This T cell receptor (beta chain) was sequenced during a study of beta chain features in type 1 diabetes. Regarding the study as a whole: Within each of all four CD4+ subsets, Type 1 diabetes patients had TCRB CDR3s that were moderately but significantly shorter.

The isolated RNA, all of it, was reverse transcribed, so expressed TCRB transcripts were what got sequenced. The method was immunoSEQ multiplex PCR; TCRdb's version includes in-frame clones alone and lacks a portion of them. The repertoire holds 160,000 or so clones, with 9% as singletons. Worth noting for this clone: Its antigen is currently unknown.

The sample taken for sequencing was central memory CD4+ T cells from blood. This clonotype originated in a woman in her 30s with type 1 diabetes.

The CDR3 sequence is CASSKGLAGNTGELFF. The CDR3, as DNA: TGTGCCAGCAGCAAGGGACTAGCGGGGAACACCGGGGAGCTGTTTTTT. This chain uses TRBV5-8 with TRBJ2-2; 12 bases are shared with TRBD2. The CDR3 runs 16 residues. V was clipped by 4 bases and J by 1 base; unmatched bases: 2. Germline V gene lookup returns CDR1 SGHTS and CDR2 YDEGEE.